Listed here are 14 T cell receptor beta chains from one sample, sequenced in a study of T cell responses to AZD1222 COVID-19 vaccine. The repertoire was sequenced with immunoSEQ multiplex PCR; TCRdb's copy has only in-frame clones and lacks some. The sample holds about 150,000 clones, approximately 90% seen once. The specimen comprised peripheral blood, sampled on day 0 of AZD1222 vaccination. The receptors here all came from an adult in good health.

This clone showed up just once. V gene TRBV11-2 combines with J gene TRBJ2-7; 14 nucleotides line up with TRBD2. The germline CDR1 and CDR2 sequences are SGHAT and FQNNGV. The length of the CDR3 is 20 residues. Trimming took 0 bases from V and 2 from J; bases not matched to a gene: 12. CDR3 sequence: CASSLDWEPGLAGVPYEQYF. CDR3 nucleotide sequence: TGTGCCAGCAGCTTAGACTGGGAACCGGGACTAGCGGGAGTCCCCTACGAGCAGTACTTC.

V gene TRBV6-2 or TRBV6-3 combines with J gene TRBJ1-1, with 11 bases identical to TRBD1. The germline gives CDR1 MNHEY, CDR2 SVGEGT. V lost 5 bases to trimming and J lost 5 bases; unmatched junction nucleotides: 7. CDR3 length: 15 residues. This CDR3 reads CASSDTGTGGTEAFF. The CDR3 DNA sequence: TGTGCCAGCAGTGACACCGGGACAGGGGGGACTGAAGCTTTCTTT.

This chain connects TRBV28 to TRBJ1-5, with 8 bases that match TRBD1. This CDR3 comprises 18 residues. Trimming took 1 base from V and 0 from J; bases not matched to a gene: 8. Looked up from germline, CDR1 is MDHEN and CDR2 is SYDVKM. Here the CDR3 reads CASSLYAGGDYSNQPQHF. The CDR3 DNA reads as TGTGCCAGCAGTTTATATGCAGGGGGCGATTATAGCAATCAGCCCCAGCATTTT.

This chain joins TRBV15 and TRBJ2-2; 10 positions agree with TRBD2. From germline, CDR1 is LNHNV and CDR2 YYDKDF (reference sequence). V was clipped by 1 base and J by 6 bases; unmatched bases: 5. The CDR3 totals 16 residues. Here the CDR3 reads CATSRAPGLAAGELFF. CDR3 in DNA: TGTGCCACCAGCAGAGCCCCAGGACTAGCGGCCGGGGAGCTGTTTTTT.

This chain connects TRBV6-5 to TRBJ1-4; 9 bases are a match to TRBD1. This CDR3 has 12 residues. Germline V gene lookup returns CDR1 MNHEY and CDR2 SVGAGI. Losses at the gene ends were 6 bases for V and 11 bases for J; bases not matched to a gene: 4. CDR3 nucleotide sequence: TGTGCCAGCAGAGCGACAGGGGGGAAACTGTTTTTT. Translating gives CASRATGGKLFF.

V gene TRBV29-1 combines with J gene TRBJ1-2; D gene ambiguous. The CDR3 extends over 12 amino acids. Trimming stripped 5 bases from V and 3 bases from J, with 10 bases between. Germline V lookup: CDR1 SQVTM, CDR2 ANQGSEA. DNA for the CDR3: TGCAGCGTTAACGGCGGCGACTATGGCTACACCTTC. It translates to CSVNGGDYGYTF.

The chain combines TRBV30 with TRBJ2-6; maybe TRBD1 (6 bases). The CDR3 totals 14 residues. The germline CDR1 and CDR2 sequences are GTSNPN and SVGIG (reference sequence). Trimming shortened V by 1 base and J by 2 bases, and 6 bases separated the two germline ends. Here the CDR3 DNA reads TGTGCCTGGAGTGCAGGGGCTGGGGCCAACGTCCTGACTTTC. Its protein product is CAWSAGAGANVLTF.

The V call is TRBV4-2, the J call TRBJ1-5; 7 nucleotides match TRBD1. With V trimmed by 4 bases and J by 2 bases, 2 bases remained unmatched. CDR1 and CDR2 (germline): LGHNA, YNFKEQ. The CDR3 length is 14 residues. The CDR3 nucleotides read TGTGCCAGCAGCCCTGGGACAGGCAATCAGCCCCAGCATTTT. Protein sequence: CASSPGTGNQPQHF.

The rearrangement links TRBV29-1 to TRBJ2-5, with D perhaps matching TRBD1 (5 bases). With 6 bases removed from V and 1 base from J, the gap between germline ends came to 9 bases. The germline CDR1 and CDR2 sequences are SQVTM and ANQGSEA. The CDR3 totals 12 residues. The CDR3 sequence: CSVVQVQETQYF. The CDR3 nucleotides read TGCAGCGTCGTACAGGTCCAAGAGACCCAGTACTTC.

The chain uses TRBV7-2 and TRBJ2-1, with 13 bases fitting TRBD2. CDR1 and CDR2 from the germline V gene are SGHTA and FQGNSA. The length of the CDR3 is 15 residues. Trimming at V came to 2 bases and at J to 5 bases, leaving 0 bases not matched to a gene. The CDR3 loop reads CASSLTSGRDNEQFF. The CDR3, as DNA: TGTGCCAGCAGCTTAACTAGCGGGAGGGACAATGAGCAGTTCTTC.

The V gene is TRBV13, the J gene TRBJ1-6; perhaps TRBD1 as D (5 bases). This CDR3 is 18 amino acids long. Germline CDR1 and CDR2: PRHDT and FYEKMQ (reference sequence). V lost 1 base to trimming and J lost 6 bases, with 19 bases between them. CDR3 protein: CASSLEPGRVGSNSPLHF. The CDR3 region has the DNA TGTGCCAGCAGCTTAGAGCCTGGCAGGGTCGGGAGTAATTCACCCCTCCACTTT.

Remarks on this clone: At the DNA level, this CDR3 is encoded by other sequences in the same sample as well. CDR3 coding DNA: TGTGCCAGCAGTCTACAGGGGGCTGGTGGCTACACCTTC. This encodes CASSLQGAGGYTF. V gene TRBV28 combines with J gene TRBJ1-2, with 9 bases aligning to TRBD1. The CDR3 extends over 13 amino acids. The ends lost 5 bases at V and 7 bases at J; junction bases unmatched: 5. Germline V CDR1 and CDR2: MDHEN, SYDVKM.

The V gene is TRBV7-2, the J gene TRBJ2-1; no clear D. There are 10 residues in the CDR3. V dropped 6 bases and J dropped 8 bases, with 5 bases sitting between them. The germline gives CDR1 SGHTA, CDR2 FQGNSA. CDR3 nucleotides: TGTGCCAGCAGTCGCTATGAGCAGTTCTTC. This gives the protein CASSRYEQFF.

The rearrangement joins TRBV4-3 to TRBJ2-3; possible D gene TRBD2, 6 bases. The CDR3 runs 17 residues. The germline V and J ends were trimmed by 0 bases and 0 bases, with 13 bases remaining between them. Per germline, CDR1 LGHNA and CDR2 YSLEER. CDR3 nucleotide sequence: TGCGCCAGCAGCCAAGATTGGCGGGAACTTAGCACAGATACGCAGTATTTT. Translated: CASSQDWRELSTDTQYF.